Listed below are T cell receptor beta chains from one sample, sequenced in a study of graft-versus-host responses after intestinal transplantation. TCRdb's copy holds only in-frame clones and misses some; the assay was immunoSEQ multiplex PCR. The sample records about 100,000 clones, roughly 87% being singletons. What these receptors recognize is not known. The sample consisted of unstimulated CD4+ T cells sorted from spleen or lymph node cells, taken before transplant. These receptors came from a human donor who was the organ donor for an intestinal transplant. Each CDR3 is given with its conserved first and last residue. The D gene is left open where the match is weak. Size is omitted from some rows. Given values are once, few, many or a class for expanded clones.

d_gene,abundance,j_gene,v_gene,CDR3aa,CDR3nt
-,-,TRBJ2-5,TRBV4-2,CASSQDGRGQETQYF,TGTGCCAGCAGCCAAGATGGCAGGGGTCAGGAGACCCAGTACTTC
-,-,TRBJ1-2,TRBV18,CASSRAGSPYGYTF,TGTGCCAGCTCACGGGCAGGGAGTCCGTATGGCTACACCTTC
-,-,TRBJ1-5,TRBV6-6,CASRWGSNQPQHF,TGTGCCAGCAGATGGGGGAGCAATCAGCCCCAGCATTTT
-,-,TRBJ1-1,TRBV7-9,CASSWGNTEAFF,TGTGCCAGCAGTTGGGGGAACACTGAAGCTTTCTTT
-,-,TRBJ1-2,TRBV7-9,CASSSERSYGYTF,TGTGCCAGCAGCTCCGAACGGTCCTATGGCTACACCTTC
-,-,TRBJ1-2,TRBV28,CASSLRVSSYGYTF,TGTGCCAGCAGTTTAAGGGTCTCGAGCTATGGCTACACCTTC
TRBD1,-,TRBJ1-4,TRBV10-3,CAVQGADEKLFF,TGTGCCGTCCAGGGGGCGGATGAAAAACTGTTTTTT
-,-,TRBJ1-3,TRBV7-8,CASSKNLGGAAGNTIYF,TGTGCCAGCAGCAAAAACTTAGGGGGGGCGGCTGGAAACACCATATATTTT
-,-,TRBJ1-6,TRBV7-8,CASSFQPLGAPNSPLHF,TGTGCCAGCAGCTTTCAACCCCTAGGGGCTCCAAATTCACCCCTCCACTTT
-,few,TRBJ1-1,TRBV2,CASSETPGVMAFF,TGTGCCAGCAGTGAAACGCCGGGGGTCATGGCTTTCTTT
TRBD2,-,TRBJ2-1,TRBV7-9,CASSLGGSVDEQFF,TGTGCCAGCAGCTTGGGCGGGAGCGTCGATGAGCAGTTCTTC
-,-,TRBJ2-7,TRBV6-1,CASSDRAGAYEQYF,TGTGCCAGCAGCGACAGGGCGGGGGCCTACGAGCAGTACTTC
-,-,TRBJ2-3,TRBV5-6,CASSRDSTDTQYF,TGTGCCAGCAGCCGGGACTCCACAGATACGCAGTATTTT
TRBD1,-,TRBJ2-7,TRBV28,CASSSPGQGRYEQYF,TGTGCCAGCAGCTCACCCGGACAGGGAAGGTACGAGCAGTACTTC
-,-,TRBJ1-2,TRBV6-1,CASRFLGAEYGYTF,TGTGCCAGCAGGTTCCTTGGAGCGGAATATGGCTACACCTTC
TRBD2,-,TRBJ2-1,TRBV7-2,CASSLGTSGGANEQFF,TGTGCCAGCAGCCTAGGGACTAGCGGGGGGGCCAATGAGCAGTTCTTC
-,-,TRBJ1-1,TRBV27,CASRPPGRNTEAFF,TGTGCCAGCAGACCCCCGGGCAGAAACACTGAAGCTTTCTTT
TRBD1,-,TRBJ2-7,TRBV27,CASSSTGVSYEQYF,TGTGCCAGCAGTAGTACAGGGGTCTCCTACGAGCAGTACTTC
-,-,TRBJ2-3,TRBV30,CAWGRGYTDTQYF,TGTGCCTGGGGCCGGGGGTACACAGATACGCAGTATTTT
TRBD1,-,TRBJ2-7,TRBV6-1,CASSEAEPGQRYEQYF,TGTGCCAGCAGTGAAGCGGAACCGGGACAGCGCTACGAGCAGTACTTC
TRBD1,-,TRBJ2-7,TRBV5-4,CASSSSTRGRGYEQYF,TGTGCCAGCAGCTCGTCGACCAGGGGGCGCGGCTACGAGCAGTACTTC
-,-,TRBJ1-1,TRBV6-6,CASSAEQGWNTEAFF,TGTGCCAGCAGTGCCGAACAGGGTTGGAACACTGAAGCTTTCTTT
-,few,TRBJ1-6,TRBV10-3,CAASDTTNSPLHF,TGTGCCGCCAGCGACACTACGAATTCACCCCTCCACTTT
TRBD1,-,TRBJ1-6,TRBV7-2,CASSSTGGSSPLHF,TGTGCCAGCAGCTCGACAGGGGGTTCTTCACCCCTCCACTTT
-,-,TRBJ1-3,TRBV5-1,CASSLAGDNGNTIYF,TGCGCCAGCAGCTTGGCGGGGGACAACGGAAACACCATATATTTT
TRBD1,-,TRBJ2-2,TRBV6-4,CASSDSSQGATGELFF,TGTGCCAGCAGTGACTCGTCCCAGGGGGCGACCGGGGAGCTGTTTTTT
TRBD1,-,TRBJ1-2,TRBV5-1,CASSLTGTGETNGYTF,TGCGCCAGCAGCTTGACCGGGACAGGGGAGACCAATGGCTACACCTTC
TRBD1,few,TRBJ1-6,TRBV7-2,CASSLVGQGGSPLHF,TGTGCCAGCAGCTTAGTAGGGCAGGGGGGGTCACCCCTCCACTTT
TRBD1,-,TRBJ1-5,TRBV5-6,CASSLTGTGDNQPQHF,TGTGCCAGCAGCCTCACCGGGACAGGGGACAATCAGCCCCAGCATTTT
TRBD2,-,TRBJ2-7,TRBV7-9,CASSLASGGNYEQYF,TGTGCCAGCAGCTTAGCTAGCGGGGGGAACTACGAGCAGTACTTC
-,-,TRBJ1-1,TRBV19,CASSRPTGNTEAFF,TGTGCCAGTAGCCGACCGACGGGGAACACTGAAGCTTTCTTT